This record covers a single TCR beta chain. Its antigen is unidentified. In the original analysis: Junction-only sequences without quality scores were provided by ImmunoSEQ, so filtering was different. This table comes from immunoSEQ multiplex PCR, and its TCRdb copy is limited to in-frame clones, with some not included. D and trimming come from the DNA, and the V and J calls and clone size come from that table. Altogether 630,000 or so clones are present, roughly 98% being singletons, with the ten largest covering 0.3%. This entry belongs to a study of shared clonotypes between healthy human individuals. General observations from the study: Shared clonotypes across all four donors exceeded non-shared ones in generation probability.

Selected positively for CCR7 and CD45RO-negative, naive CD8 cells excluded terminally differentiated effector memory CD45RA+ cells. Free of recent acute infections or vaccinations, the donors were healthy HIV-negative adults. From germline, CDR1 is SQVTM and CDR2 ANQGSEA. V dropped 4 bases and J dropped 8 bases, with 18 bases sitting between them. The CDR3 is made up of 14 amino acids. V is TRBV29-1 and J is TRBJ2-1, with a tentative D call TRBD1 (5 bases). This TCR derives from a young man in good health. The sample consisted of naive CD8+ T cells sorted from blood. The CDR3 loop reads CSVAERDSSYEQFF. CDR3 DNA: TGCAGCGTTGCAGAAAGAGACAGTTCCTATGAGCAGTTCTTC.